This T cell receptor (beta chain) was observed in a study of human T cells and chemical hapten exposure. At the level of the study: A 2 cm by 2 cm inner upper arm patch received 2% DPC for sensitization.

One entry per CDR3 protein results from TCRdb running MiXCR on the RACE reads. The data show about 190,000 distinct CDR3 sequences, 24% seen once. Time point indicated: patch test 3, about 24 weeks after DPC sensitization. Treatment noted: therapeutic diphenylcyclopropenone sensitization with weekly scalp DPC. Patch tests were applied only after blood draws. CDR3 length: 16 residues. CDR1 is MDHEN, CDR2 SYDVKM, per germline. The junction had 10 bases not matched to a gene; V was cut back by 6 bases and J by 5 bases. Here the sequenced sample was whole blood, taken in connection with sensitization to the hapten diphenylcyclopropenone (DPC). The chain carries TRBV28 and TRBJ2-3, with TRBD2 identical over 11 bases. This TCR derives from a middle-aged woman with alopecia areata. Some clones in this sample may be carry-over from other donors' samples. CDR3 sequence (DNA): TGTGCCAGCAGGGGCGCAAAACTAGCGGGGGTAGATACGCAGTATTTT. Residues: CASRGAKLAGVDTQYF.